This TCR beta chain was retrieved from a study of blood T cell repertoires in COVID-19. Study-wide context: Collection of acute and convalescent COVID-19 samples took place in the United States, Italy and Spain. T cells, B-cell-depleted T cells, or PBMCs supplied cDNA or gDNA.

Per the study methods: Reference gene primer amplification gave estimated nucleated cell counts. Libraries were prepared by immunoSEQ multiplex PCR; TCRdb keeps only in-frame clonotypes and omits some of them. V, J and clone size reflect that table, while D and trimming were determined from the DNA. The sample consists of some 260,000 clones, over 70% of them appearing once. This CDR3 comprises 15 residues. From germline, CDR1 is SGHRS and CDR2 YFSETQ. V shed 7 bases and J 3 bases; nucleotides not matched to a gene: 11. Seattle patients were enrolled during active infection and followed longitudinally.

This clonotype was sampled from a woman in her seventies with COVID-19, enrolled during active disease. The sample was peripheral blood. The gene calls are TRBV5-1 and TRBJ2-3, with TRBD1 matching over 7 bases. The CDR3 here is CASHIGQAETDTQYF. The CDR3 nucleotides are TGCGCCAGCCACATTGGACAGGCTGAAACAGATACGCAGTATTTT.